This T cell receptor beta chain was retrieved from a study of cytomegalovirus exposure and HLA in healthy donors. Study-wide results and limits: Within the data, a cluster of highly shared sequence variants was likely a sequencing artifact. The study designated about 180 TCR beta chains cytomegalovirus-associated. TCR beta V- and J-gene trimming, according to a later analysis, was linked to a missense DCLRE1C variant.

Both 60 Vbeta primers and 13 Jbeta primers went into the PCR. Generated by immunoSEQ multiplex PCR, the TCRdb table keeps only in-frame clones and is missing some. The table lists tens of thousands of clones. With regard to this clone: Its antigen is undetermined.

The CDR3 covers 13 residues. Trimming shortened V by 7 bases and J by 5 bases, and 14 bases separated the two germline ends. The germline V gene encodes CDR1 LNHDA and CDR2 SQIVND (reference sequence). This chain uses TRBV19 with TRBJ1-1; D is undetermined. This receptor was obtained from a woman aged 55 to 70 in good health and CMV-seropositive. Material for sequencing was PBMCs. CDR3 region: CASTPKRETEAFF. CDR3 nucleotides: TGTGCCAGTACCCCCAAGAGGGAGACTGAAGCTTTCTTT.